These T cell receptor beta chains were read from a single sample in a study of T cells in Graves' hyperthyroidism and ophthalmopathy. TCRdb recomputed calls from the multiplex PCR reads with MiXCR, one row per CDR3 protein. The sample has 660,000 or so distinct CDR3 sequences; less than 25% are singletons. The sequenced material came from blood. The receptor source for this set is a man aged 30 to 45 with Graves' ophthalmopathy. The CDR3 runs from the conserved cysteine through the conserved F or W. A D gene is named only where the DNA matches it firmly. A clone size is listed for some rows: how often the clone was seen (once, few, many), or a class if it is expanded.

>TRBJ2-2|once|TRBV7-2|TRBD1
TGTGCCAGCACCTTCGGACAGGGGATCACCGGGGAGCTGTTTTTT
CASTFGQGITGELFF
>TRBJ2-2|few|TRBV29-1|NA
TGCAGCGTGTCGGGACTGACCGGGGAGCTGTTTTTT
CSVSGLTGELFF
>TRBJ2-7|NA|TRBV4-1|NA
TGCGCCAGCAGCCAAGAAGACAGCCACTCCTACGAGCAGTACTTC
CASSQEDSHSYEQYF
>TRBJ2-1|NA|TRBV18|TRBD2
TGTGCCAGCTCACCAGGGGGGGGGAGTGATGAGCAGTTCTTC
CASSPGGGSDEQFF
>TRBJ2-7|many|TRBV29-1|TRBD2
TGCAGCGCCCAGGGGCTAGCGGGAGTGCCCGAGCAGTACTTC
CSAQGLAGVPEQYF
>TRBJ2-7|few|TRBV7-9|NA
TGTGCCAGCAGCGGCAGTGGGACGCAGGACCTGGGCGAGCAGTACTTC
CASSGSGTQDLGEQYF
>TRBJ2-3|few|TRBV28|TRBD2
TGTGCCAGCAGGGTTAGCGGGAGGGCCCTGGAGTATTTT
CASRVSGRALEYF
>TRBJ2-7|few|TRBV11-2|NA
TGTGCCAGCAGAAAGTCGGGCGGGCAGTACTTC
CASRKSGGQYF
>TRBJ1-1|NA|TRBV18|NA
TGTGCCAGCTCACCCCACGACTGGAGGGCCGGGTCGCCGAACACTGAAGCTTTCTTT
CASSPHDWRAGSPNTEAFF
>TRBJ1-1|many|TRBV29-1|NA
TGCAGCGTTGGGCAGCGGAACACTGAAGCTTTCTTT
CSVGQRNTEAFF
>TRBJ2-1|many|TRBV27|TRBD2
TGTGCCAGCAGCAGGGGGGGACTAGCGGGAGAGCCCTACAATGAGCAGTTCTTC
CASSRGGLAGEPYNEQFF
>TRBJ1-6|NA|TRBV7-6|NA
TGTGCCAGCAGCGTACGACAGAATTCACCCCTCCACTTT
CASSVRQNSPLHF
>TRBJ2-7|few|TRBV27|TRBD2
TGTGCCACCATCCATCCCGCGGGAGGACTCCTCGAGCAGTACTTC
CATIHPAGGLLEQYF
>TRBJ2-7|NA|TRBV20-1|NA
TGCAGTGCTCCTGGGTACAACGAGCAGTACTTC
CSAPGYNEQYF
>TRBJ1-4|NA|TRBV25-1|NA
TGTGCCAGCAGTGGCCTAGGGGGGAGGACTAATGAAAAACTGTTTTTT
CASSGLGGRTNEKLFF
>TRBJ2-1|few|TRBV5-4|TRBD2
TGTGCCAGCAGCTGGGGACTAGCGGTTGACAATGAGCAGTTCTTC
CASSWGLAVDNEQFF
>TRBJ1-6|NA|TRBV12-3/TRBV12-4|TRBD1
TGTGCCAGCAGCCGGGACAGGGGGAGTAATAATTCACCCCTCCACTTT
CASSRDRGSNNSPLHF
>TRBJ2-2|NA|TRBV3-1|NA
TGTGCCAGCAGCCAAGCGGGAGAAGGGACCGGGGAGCTGTTTTTT
CASSQAGEGTGELFF
>TRBJ2-1|many|TRBV12-3/TRBV12-4|TRBD1
TGTGCCAGCAGTTTATGGGGGACAGGGATCAATGAGCAGTTCTTC
CASSLWGTGINEQFF
>TRBJ2-7|many|TRBV20-1|TRBD2
TGCAGTGCTAGAGATCCCAGCGGGAGCTACGAGCAGTACTTC
CSARDPSGSYEQYF
>TRBJ1-1|NA|TRBV5-6|NA
TGTGCCAGCAGCTTGGTAGGGGCCGGGGTGAACACTGAAGCTTTCTTT
CASSLVGAGVNTEAFF
>TRBJ1-5|NA|TRBV28|NA
TGTGCCAGCAGTCCGACAGATTATAGCAATCAGCCCCAGCATTTT
CASSPTDYSNQPQHF
>TRBJ2-7|NA|TRBV12-3/TRBV12-4|TRBD1
TGTGCCAGCAGTCCCAGTCCCGGGACAGGGCACGGGACATCCTACGAGCAGTACTTC
CASSPSPGTGHGTSYEQYF
>TRBJ2-7|many|TRBV3-1|NA
TGTGCCAGCAGCCAAGGTGGGGGGAGACACTACGAGCAGTACTTC
CASSQGGGRHYEQYF
>TRBJ2-2|NA|TRBV2|TRBD1
TGTGCCAGCAGTGAGAGGACAGGGACTGGGGAGCTGTTTTTT
CASSERTGTGELFF
>TRBJ2-1|NA|TRBV20-1|TRBD2
TGCAGTGCTTCCGGGACTAGCGGGAGAAATGAGCAGTTCTTC
CSASGTSGRNEQFF
>TRBJ2-3|NA|TRBV10-2|NA
TGTGCCTCCCGTGTTGGGGGCGGCACAGATACGCAGTATTTT
CASRVGGGTDTQYF
>TRBJ1-2|many|TRBV2|NA
TGTGCCAGCAGTGATAGTGGCCAGAACTATGGCTACACCTTC
CASSDSGQNYGYTF
>TRBJ2-1|many|TRBV2|TRBD2
TGTGCCAGCAGCCAACTAGCGGGAGATGAGCAGTTCTTC
CASSQLAGDEQFF
>TRBJ2-2|few|TRBV20-1|TRBD2
TGCAGTGCTAGAGACGGGAGGGCCTCGGGGGAGCTGTTTTTT
CSARDGRASGELFF
>TRBJ1-3|few|TRBV30|NA
TGTGCCTGGAGTTCCCCATTGCGACAGGCCCCCTCTGGAAACACCATATATTTT
CAWSSPLRQAPSGNTIYF
>TRBJ2-6|many|TRBV2|TRBD1
TGTGCCAGCAGTGTGGATGACAGGGTCGACTACTCTGGGGCCAACGTCCTGACTTTC
CASSVDDRVDYSGANVLTF
>TRBJ2-3|few|TRBV6-5|NA
TGTGCCAGCAGTTACTGGAGCGGACTCACAGATACGCAGTATTTT
CASSYWSGLTDTQYF
>TRBJ2-3|few|TRBV24-1|TRBD1
TGTGCCACCAGTGACGGACAGGGGAGCACAGATACGCAGTATTTT
CATSDGQGSTDTQYF
>TRBJ2-7|many|TRBV7-8|NA
TGTGCCAGCAGCTCTGCTGTAGCCGAGCAGTACTTC
CASSSAVAEQYF
>TRBJ2-7|NA|TRBV20-1|NA
TGCAGTGCTAGAGAAAGGGGGGCGTTTCTCTACGAGCAGTACTTC
CSARERGAFLYEQYF
>TRBJ2-7|NA|TRBV28|TRBD1
TGTGCCAGCAGGCATAGGGACAGCGGAATCTACGAGCAGTACTTC
CASRHRDSGIYEQYF
>TRBJ2-4|few|TRBV6-1|TRBD2
TGTGCCAGCAGTGAAGGGGGACTAGCGGGCCGCCTAGCCAAAAACATTCAGTACTTC
CASSEGGLAGRLAKNIQYF
>TRBJ2-3|NA|TRBV9|TRBD2
TGTGCCAGCAGCGCCCCACGCCACCTGCCTAGCGGGAGAAGTCCAGATACGCAGTATTTT
CASSAPRHLPSGRSPDTQYF
>TRBJ2-3|few|TRBV19|NA
TGTGCCAGTAGTATTCGGGATACGCAGTATTTT
CASSIRDTQYF
>TRBJ1-1|many|TRBV2|NA
TGTGCCACCCAACCCCGGCGGAACACTGAAGCTTTCTTT
CATQPRRNTEAFF
>TRBJ2-7|many|TRBV12-3/TRBV12-4|TRBD2
TGTGCCAGCAGTTCAGGGACAGACCTAGCGGGAGTGGAAGAGCAGTACTTC
CASSSGTDLAGVEEQYF
>TRBJ1-3|NA|TRBV6-5|NA
TGTGTCAGCAGTTACTCGACGGGGACTGGAAACACCATATATTTT
CVSSYSTGTGNTIYF
>TRBJ1-5|many|TRBV7-9|NA
TGTGCCAGCAGCTTGGGGGTTGGCAATCAGCCCCAGCATTTT
CASSLGVGNQPQHF
>TRBJ2-1|NA|TRBV7-9|NA
TGTGCCAGCAGCTCCCCCTATGGCTCCTACAATGAGCAGTTCTTC
CASSSPYGSYNEQFF
>TRBJ2-1|few|TRBV6-2/TRBV6-3|NA
TGTGCCAGCAGATACGGACGTGAGCAGTTCTTC
CASRYGREQFF
>TRBJ2-7|many|TRBV2|NA
TGTGCCAGCAGTCTCAACAGGGACGAGCAGTACTTC
CASSLNRDEQYF
>TRBJ2-3|NA|TRBV6-2/TRBV6-3|NA
TGTGCCAGCAGTTACGTTGGGACTGGCACAGATACGCAGTATTTT
CASSYVGTGTDTQYF
>TRBJ2-1|NA|TRBV28|NA
TGTGCCAGCAGTTCCGAACCGTACAATGAGCAGTTCTTC
CASSSEPYNEQFF
>TRBJ2-1|NA|TRBV12-3/TRBV12-4|NA
TGTGCCAGCAGTTTTAGAATAGGCAATGAGCAGTTCTTC
CASSFRIGNEQFF
>TRBJ2-7|few|TRBV3-1|NA
TGTGCCAGCAGCCCTCCTTTACTAGGACAAAGGCAGTACTTC
CASSPPLLGQRQYF
>TRBJ2-1|few|TRBV27|NA
TGTGCCAGCAGTTTATCGGCGGGGGCTTGGGATGAGCAGTTCTTC
CASSLSAGAWDEQFF
>TRBJ2-7|NA|TRBV28|TRBD2
TGTGCCAGCAGGCTAGCGGGAAGGAAGTCCTACGAGCAGTACTTC
CASRLAGRKSYEQYF